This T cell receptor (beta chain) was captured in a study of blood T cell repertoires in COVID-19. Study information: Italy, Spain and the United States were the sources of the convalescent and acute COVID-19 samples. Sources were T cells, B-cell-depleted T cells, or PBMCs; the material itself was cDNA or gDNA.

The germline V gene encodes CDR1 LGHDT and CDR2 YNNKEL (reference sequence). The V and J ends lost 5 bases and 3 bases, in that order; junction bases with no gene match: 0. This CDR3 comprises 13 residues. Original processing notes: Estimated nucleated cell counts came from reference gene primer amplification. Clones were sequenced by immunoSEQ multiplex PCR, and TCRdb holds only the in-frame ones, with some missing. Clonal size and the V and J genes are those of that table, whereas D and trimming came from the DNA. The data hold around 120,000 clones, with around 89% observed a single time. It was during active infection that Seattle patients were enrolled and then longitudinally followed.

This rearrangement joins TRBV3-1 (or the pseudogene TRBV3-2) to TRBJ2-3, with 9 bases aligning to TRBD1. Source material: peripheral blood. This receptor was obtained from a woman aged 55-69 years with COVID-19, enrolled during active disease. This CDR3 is CASSGTGTDTQYF. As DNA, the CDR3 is TGTGCCAGCAGCGGGACAGGGACAGATACGCAGTATTTT.